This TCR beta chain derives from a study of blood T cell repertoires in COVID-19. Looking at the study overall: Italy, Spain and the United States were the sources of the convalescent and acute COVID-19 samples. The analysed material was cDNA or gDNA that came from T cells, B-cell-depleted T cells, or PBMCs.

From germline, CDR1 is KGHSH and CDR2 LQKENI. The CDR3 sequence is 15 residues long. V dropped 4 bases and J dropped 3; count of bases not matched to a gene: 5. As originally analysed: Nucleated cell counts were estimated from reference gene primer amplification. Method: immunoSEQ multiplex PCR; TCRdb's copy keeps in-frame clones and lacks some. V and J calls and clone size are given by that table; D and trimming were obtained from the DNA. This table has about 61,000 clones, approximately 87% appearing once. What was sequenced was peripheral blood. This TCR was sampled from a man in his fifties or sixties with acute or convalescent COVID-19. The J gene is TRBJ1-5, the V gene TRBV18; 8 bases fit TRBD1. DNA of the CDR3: TGTGCCAGCTCACAGGACAGGGCCGCCAATCAGCCCCAGCATTTT. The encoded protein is CASSQDRAANQPQHF.